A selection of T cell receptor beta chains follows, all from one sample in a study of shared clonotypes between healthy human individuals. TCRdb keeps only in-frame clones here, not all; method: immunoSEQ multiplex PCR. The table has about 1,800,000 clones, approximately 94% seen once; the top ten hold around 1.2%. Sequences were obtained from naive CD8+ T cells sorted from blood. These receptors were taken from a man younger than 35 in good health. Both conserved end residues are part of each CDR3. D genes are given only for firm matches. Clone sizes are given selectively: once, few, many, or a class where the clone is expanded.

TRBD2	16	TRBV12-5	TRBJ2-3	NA	TGTGCTACAGCCCTCGGGGGGGGAGGGAGCACAGATACGCAGTATTTT	CATALGGGGSTDTQYF
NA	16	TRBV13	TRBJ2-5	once	TGTGCCAGCAGCTTAGGGTCTGGGGCAAGTCGGGAGACCCAGTACTTC	CASSLGSGASRETQYF
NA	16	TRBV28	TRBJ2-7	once	TGTGCCAGCAGTCTCTTAGGGCCGTTGCCCCCCTACGAGCAGTACTTC	CASSLLGPLPPYEQYF
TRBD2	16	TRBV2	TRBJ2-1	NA	TGTGCCAGCACCCCAACTAGCGGGAGCTCCTACAATGAGCAGTTCTTC	CASTPTSGSSYNEQFF
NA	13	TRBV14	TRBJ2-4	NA	TGTGCCAGCAGCCAATGGGGGGAAAACATTCAGTACTTC	CASSQWGENIQYF
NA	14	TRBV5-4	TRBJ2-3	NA	TGTGCCAGCAGCTTTCAAAGTAGCACAGATACGCAGTATTTT	CASSFQSSTDTQYF
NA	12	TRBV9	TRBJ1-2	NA	TGTGCCAGCAGCGAAACAGACTATGGCTACACCTTC	CASSETDYGYTF
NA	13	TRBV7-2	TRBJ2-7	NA	TGTGCCAGCAGCGACCAGGGAAACTACGAGCAGTACTTC	CASSDQGNYEQYF
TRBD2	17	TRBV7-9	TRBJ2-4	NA	TGTGCCAGCAGCCCCTTCCAGGGTAGCGGGAGTAAAAACATTCAGTACTTC	CASSPFQGSGSKNIQYF
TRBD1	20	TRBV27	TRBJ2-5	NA	TGTGCCAGCAAAGGCCCCAAGGGACAGGGGGCTAGCGTGAAGGGGGAGACCCAGTACTTC	CASKGPKGQGASVKGETQYF
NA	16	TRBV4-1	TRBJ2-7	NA	TGCGCCAGCAGCCAAGAAGCCAGTCTGGTTCTCTACGAGCAGTACTTC	CASSQEASLVLYEQYF
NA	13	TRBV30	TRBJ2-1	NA	TGTGCCTGGATGAAGAGGACGTACAATGAGCAGTTCTTC	CAWMKRTYNEQFF
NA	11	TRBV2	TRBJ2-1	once	TGTGCCAGCCAAACAAACAATGAGCAGTTCTTC	CASQTNNEQFF
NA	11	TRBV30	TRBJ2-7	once	TGTGCCTGGAGGACCATATACGAGCAGTACTTC	CAWRTIYEQYF
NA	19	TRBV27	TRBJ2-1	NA	TGTGCCAGCACCCTAAGGGGGTTTTTAGGTTGGGAGCTTTACAATGAGCAGTTCTTC	CASTLRGFLGWELYNEQFF
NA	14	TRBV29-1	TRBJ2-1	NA	TGCAGCGTTGAAAGTCAGGGGTCCTACAATGAGCAGTTCTTC	CSVESQGSYNEQFF
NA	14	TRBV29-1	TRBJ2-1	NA	TGCAGCGTTGAAGTGGGGTACGTAAACCCACAGCAGTTCTTC	CSVEVGYVNPQQFF
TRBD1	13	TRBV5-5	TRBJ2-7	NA	TGTGCCAGCAGGGACAGGGACACCTACGAGCAGTACTTC	CASRDRDTYEQYF
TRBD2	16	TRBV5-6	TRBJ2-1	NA	TGTGCCAGCGGACCTATCACGGGGGAGGGCAGGAATGAGCAGTTCTTC	CASGPITGEGRNEQFF
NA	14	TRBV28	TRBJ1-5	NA	TGTGCCAGTTCAGGGCAGTTTGGCAATCAGCCCCAGCATTTT	CASSGQFGNQPQHF
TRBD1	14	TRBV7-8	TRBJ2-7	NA	TGTGCCAGCAGCTCGGGACAGACCTCCTACGAGCAGTACTTC	CASSSGQTSYEQYF
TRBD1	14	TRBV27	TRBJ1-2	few	TGTGCCAGCAGTTGGGACAGGAGATCCTATGGCTACACCTTC	CASSWDRRSYGYTF
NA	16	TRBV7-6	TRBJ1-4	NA	TGTGCCAGCAGCTTAGAAACATCTTCAACTAATGAAAAACTGTTTTTT	CASSLETSSTNEKLFF
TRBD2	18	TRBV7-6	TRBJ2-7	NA	TGTGCCAGCAGCTCCTCATCAGGACTAGACATATTTACCTACGAGCAGTACTTC	CASSSSSGLDIFTYEQYF
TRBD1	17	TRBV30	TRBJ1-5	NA	TGTGCCTGGAGTGCCAGGGACAGTTTCCTCAGCAATCAGCCCCAGCATTTT	CAWSARDSFLSNQPQHF
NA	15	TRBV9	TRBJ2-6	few	TGTGCCAGCAGCGTAGAAGGGGCTGGGGCCAACGTCCTGACTTTC	CASSVEGAGANVLTF
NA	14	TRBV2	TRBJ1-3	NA	TGTGCCAGCAGCTACGACTACTCTGGAAACACCATATATTTT	CASSYDYSGNTIYF
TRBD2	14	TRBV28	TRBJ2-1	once	TGTGCCAGCAGTTTGGCGGGGGGGCCCGGGGATCAGTTCTTC	CASSLAGGPGDQFF
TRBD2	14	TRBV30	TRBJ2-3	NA	TGTGCCTGGAGTCGAGCGGGAGGCACAGATACGCAGTATTTT	CAWSRAGGTDTQYF
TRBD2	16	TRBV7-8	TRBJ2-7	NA	TGTGCCAGCAGCTCAGGGCTAGCGGGGACTAAGTACGAGCAGTACTTC	CASSSGLAGTKYEQYF
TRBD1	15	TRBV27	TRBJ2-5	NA	TGTGCCAGCAGTTTACGGACAGGCATACAAGAGACCCAGTACTTC	CASSLRTGIQETQYF
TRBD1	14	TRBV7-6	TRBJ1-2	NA	TGTGCCAGCAGCCTAGGGCAGGGGGACTATGGCTACACCTTC	CASSLGQGDYGYTF
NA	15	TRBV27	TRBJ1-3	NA	TGTGCCAGCAGTTGGGATTCGAGCTCTGGAAACACCATATATTTT	CASSWDSSSGNTIYF
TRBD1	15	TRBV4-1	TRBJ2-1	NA	TGCGCCAGCGCCTCTAAGGACAGGGCCAGGGATGAGCAGTTCTTC	CASASKDRARDEQFF
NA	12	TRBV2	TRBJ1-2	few	TGTGCCAGACAAGAGGTTGGCTATGGCTACACCTTC	CARQEVGYGYTF
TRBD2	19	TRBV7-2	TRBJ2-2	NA	TGTGCCAGCAGCTTCCCGGGACTAGCGGGACTCGCGAACACCGGGGAGCTGTTTTTT	CASSFPGLAGLANTGELFF
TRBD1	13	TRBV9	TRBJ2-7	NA	TGTGCCAGCAGCGTGGACAGGGGGCACGAGCAGTACTTC	CASSVDRGHEQYF
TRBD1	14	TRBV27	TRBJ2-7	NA	TGTGCCAGCACACCCGTCGGGACAGCCTACGAGCAGTACTTC	CASTPVGTAYEQYF
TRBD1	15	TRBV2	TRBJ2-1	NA	TGTGCCAGCAGTGAATTACAGGGGACGGAAAATGAGCAGTTCTTC	CASSELQGTENEQFF
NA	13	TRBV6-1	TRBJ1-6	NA	TGTGCCAGCAGGCCCACAGGGCACTCACCCCTCCACTTT	CASRPTGHSPLHF
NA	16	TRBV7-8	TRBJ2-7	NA	TGTGCCAGCAGCTTAGGGGATGCGGGGTTTTCCTACGAGCAGTACTTC	CASSLGDAGFSYEQYF
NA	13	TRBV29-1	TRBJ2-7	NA	TGCAGCGTTGAAGACGGGGATCTCTACGAGCAGTACTTC	CSVEDGDLYEQYF
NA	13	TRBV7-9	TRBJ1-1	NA	TGTGCCAGCAGCACCCCGGCGGACACTGAAGCTTTCTTT	CASSTPADTEAFF
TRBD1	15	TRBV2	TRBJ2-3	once	TGTGCCAGCAGTGGAGGGACAGTAAGCACAGATACGCAGTATTTT	CASSGGTVSTDTQYF
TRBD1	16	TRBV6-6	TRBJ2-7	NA	TGTGCCAGCAGTTACGGGACAGGATTAATCACCTACGAGCAGTACTTC	CASSYGTGLITYEQYF
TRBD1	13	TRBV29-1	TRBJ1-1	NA	TGCAGCGTTGGCCCTTCCGGGACAGACGAAGCTTTCTTT	CSVGPSGTDEAFF
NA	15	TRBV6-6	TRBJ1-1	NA	TGTGCCAGCAGTTACTCTTTAGGACAGCACACTGAAGCTTTCTTT	CASSYSLGQHTEAFF
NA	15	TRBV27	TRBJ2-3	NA	TGTGCCAGCAGTTCGTACCTGACGGGCACAGATACGCAGTATTTT	CASSSYLTGTDTQYF
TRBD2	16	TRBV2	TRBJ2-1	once	TGTGCCAGCAGGGGACTAGCGGGTGTCTCCTACAATGAGCAGTTCTTC	CASRGLAGVSYNEQFF
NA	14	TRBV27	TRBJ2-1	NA	TGTGCCAGCAGTCCGGGACTCGATCATAATGAGCAGTTCTTC	CASSPGLDHNEQFF
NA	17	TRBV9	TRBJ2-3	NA	TGTGCCAGCAGCCTCCCCCTGGGGACAATCGGCACAGATACGCAGTATTTT	CASSLPLGTIGTDTQYF
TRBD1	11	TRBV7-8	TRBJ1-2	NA	TGTGCCAGCGACAGGGACTATGGCTACACCTTC	CASDRDYGYTF
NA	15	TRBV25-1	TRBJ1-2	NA	TGTGCCAGCAGCCCCCGGCAGGGTGCTAACTATGGCTACACCTTC	CASSPRQGANYGYTF
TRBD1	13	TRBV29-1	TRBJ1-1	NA	TGCAGCGCACCCCGGGACAGCGTCACTGAAGCTTTCTTT	CSAPRDSVTEAFF